The source of this TCR beta chain is a study of identical twins. Findings of the study overall: Modelling underestimated the level of out-of-frame TCR alpha sharing observed in monozygotic twins.

As concerns this clonotype: As yet, its antigen is unknown.

The germline gives CDR1 MNHNS, CDR2 SASEGT. The CDR3 contains 16 residues. Trimming took 4 bases from V and 2 from J; bases not matched to a gene: 7. TCRdb itself ran the 5' RACE reads through MiXCR, one entry per CDR3 protein. Of under 300,000 distinct CDR3 sequences listed, 9.5% to 15% are singletons. With no exceptions, donors were healthy Caucasians. The sample also formed part of further work on yellow fever vaccine responses in identical twins.

The TCR comes from a woman aged 18-29 years in good health. The chain links TRBV6-1 to TRBJ2-5; the match to TRBD1 covers 10 bases. The specimen sequenced was memory (CD45RO+) T cells sorted from blood. CDR3 amino acids: CASSVRDRGLQETQYF. In DNA form, the CDR3 reads TGTGCCAGCAGTGTCCGGGACAGGGGCCTTCAAGAGACCCAGTACTTC.